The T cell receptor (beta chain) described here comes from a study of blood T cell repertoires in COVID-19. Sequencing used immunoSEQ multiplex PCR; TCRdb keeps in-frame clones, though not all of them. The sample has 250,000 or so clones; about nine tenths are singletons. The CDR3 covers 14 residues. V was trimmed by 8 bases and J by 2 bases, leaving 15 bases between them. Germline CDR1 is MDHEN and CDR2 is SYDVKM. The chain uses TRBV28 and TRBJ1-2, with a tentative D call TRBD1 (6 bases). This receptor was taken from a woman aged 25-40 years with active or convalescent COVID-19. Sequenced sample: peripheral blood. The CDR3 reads CASRGGGKNYGYTF. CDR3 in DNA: TGTGCCAGCCGGGGAGGGGGGAAAAACTATGGCTACACCTTC.